The next 18 T cell receptor beta chains were all read from a single sample in a study of blood T cell repertoires in COVID-19. Profiling relied on immunoSEQ multiplex PCR, and the TCRdb table lists in-frame clones only, not all of them. Of 150,000 to 200,000 clones listed, 89% were seen once; the top ten hold 1.9%. The source material was peripheral blood. These receptors came from a man between 18 and 29 years old who had recovered from COVID-19.

CDR3 residues: CASSLDRSSGNTIYF. In DNA, the CDR3 is TGCGCCAGCAGCTTGGACAGGAGCTCTGGAAACACCATATATTTT. The genes are TRBV5-1 and TRBJ1-3; D perhaps matches TRBD1 (5 bases). There are 15 residues in the CDR3. Germline V CDR1 and CDR2: SGHRS, YFSETQ. V dropped 0 bases and J dropped 0 bases, with 7 bases sitting between them.

This clone was counted a few times. The chain carries TRBV5-4 and TRBJ1-6, with TRBD1 as a possible D gene (5 bases). Germline CDR1 reads SGHNT; CDR2 reads YYREEE (reference sequence). The CDR3 has 13 residues. The V end was cut by 1 base, the J end by 10 bases, with 9 bases between. The CDR3 DNA reads as TGTGCCAGCAGCTTGACAGGCACGTCACCCCTCCACTTT. Translated, it gives CASSLTGTSPLHF.

J is TRBJ2-3 and V is TRBV13; 11 nucleotides align to TRBD2. Trimming cost V 4 bases and J 2 bases; bases outside gene matches: 5. The germline gives CDR1 PRHDT, CDR2 FYEKMQ (reference sequence). This CDR3 has 16 residues. The CDR3 loop is CASSSLTSGITDTQYF. The CDR3 nucleotides read TGTGCCAGCAGCTCCTTGACTAGCGGGATCACAGATACGCAGTATTTT.

The chain carries TRBV6-6 and TRBJ2-5; D is uncertain. In germline, CDR1 is MNHNY, CDR2 SVGAGI (reference sequence). V was clipped by 6 bases and J by 5 bases, with 10 bases between them. The CDR3 length is 12 residues. CDR3 residues: CASSLNGETQYF. CDR3 DNA sequence: TGTGCCAGCAGCCTCAACGGGGAGACCCAGTACTTC.

The chain uses TRBV6-6 and TRBJ2-7; tentatively, D is TRBD1 (6 bases). Germline V CDR1 and CDR2: MNHNY, SVGAGI (reference sequence). V was cut by 0 bases and J by 4 bases, with 13 bases left in between. This CDR3 contains 15 residues. This CDR3 reads CASSYSAGTTYEQYF. The CDR3 nucleotides read TGTGCCAGCAGTTACTCCGCCGGGACAACTTACGAGCAGTACTTC.

The J gene is TRBJ1-1, the V gene TRBV5-4, with D tentatively TRBD1 (5 bases). The germline V and J ends were trimmed by 2 bases and 1 base, with 6 bases remaining between them. CDR3 length: 13 amino acids. Germline V gene sequence: CDR1 SGHNT, CDR2 YYREEE (reference sequence). The CDR3 reads CASSFGQNTEAFF. The CDR3 bases are TGTGCCAGCAGCTTTGGACAGAACACTGAAGCTTTCTTT.

The V call is TRBV25-1, the J call TRBJ1-3, with D tentatively TRBD1 (5 bases). From germline, CDR1 is MGHDK and CDR2 SYGVNS. CDR3 length: 14 amino acids. The V gene lost 4 bases and the J gene lost 0 bases, with 7 bases spanning the gap. DNA of the CDR3: TGTGCCAGCAGTGGACAGTTCTCTGGAAACACCATATATTTT. Protein sequence: CASSGQFSGNTIYF.

This sequence joins TRBV7-6 and TRBJ2-7; 10 bases fit TRBD2. The CDR3 loop spans 17 amino acids. Germline loops: CDR1 SGHVS, CDR2 FNYEAQ. V was pared by 5 bases and J by 2 bases, with 12 bases of the junction left unmatched. CDR3 protein: CASSRTAGGLAAYEQYF. In DNA, the CDR3 is TGTGCCAGCAGCCGCACCGCGGGTGGACTAGCGGCCTACGAGCAGTACTTC. The variable domain in full, with the rest retrieved from reference TRBV7-6 and TRBJ2-7, is GAGVSQSPRYKVTKRGQDVALRCDPISGHVSLYWYRQALGQGPEFLTYFNYEAQQDKSGLPNDRFSAERPEGSISTLTIQRTEQRDSAMYRCASSRTAGGLAAYEQYFGPGTRLTVT.

The chain carries TRBV27 and TRBJ2-7; 10 bases map to TRBD2. Germline CDR1 reads MNHEY; CDR2 reads SMNVEV (reference sequence). V trimming: 3 bases; J trimming: 3 bases; junction bases outside the gene matches: 2. The CDR3 is 14 residues long. CDR3 amino acids: CASSFGLADYEQYF. In DNA form, the CDR3 reads TGTGCCAGCAGTTTCGGACTAGCGGACTACGAGCAGTACTTC.

This rearrangement joins TRBV7-9 to TRBJ1-2; a possible D gene is TRBD1 (6 bases). CDR1 is SEHNR, CDR2 FQNEAQ, per germline (reference sequence). Trimming left V 5 bases short and J 7 bases short, with 26 bases between. This CDR3 spans 17 amino acids. The CDR3 loop reads CASSKDLTAQGGTGYTF. The DNA of the CDR3 is TGTGCCAGCAGCAAAGACCTCACCGCACAGGGCGGTACTGGCTACACCTTC.

This clone was picked up a small number of times. The chain carries TRBV5-6 and TRBJ1-1; TRBD1 matches at 7 bases. This CDR3 comprises 17 residues. V was pared by 3 bases and J by 0 bases, with 11 bases of the junction left unmatched. Germline CDR1 SGHDT, CDR2 YYEEEE. CDR3 in amino acids: CASSYRGPRRLNTEAFF. The CDR3 region has the DNA TGTGCCAGCAGCTATAGGGGGCCCCGGCGCCTGAACACTGAAGCTTTCTTT.

This chain connects TRBV9 to TRBJ2-1; D not certain. The CDR3 length is 12 residues. CDR1 is SGDLS, CDR2 YYNGEE, per germline. The ends were cut back, 4 bases at V and 7 bases at J, with 9 bases in the middle. CDR3 region: CASSPIGNEQFF. In DNA, the CDR3 is TGTGCCAGCAGCCCTATCGGGAATGAGCAGTTCTTC. Full variable domain (rest looked up from reference TRBV9 and TRBJ2-1): DSGVTQTPKHLITATGQRVTLRCSPRSGDLSVYWYQQSLDQGLQFLIQYYNGEERAKGNILERFSAQQFPDLHSELNLSSLELGDSALYFCASSPIGNEQFFGPGTRLTVL.

The chain employs TRBV5-6 and TRBJ1-6, with D unclear. Germline V lookup: CDR1 SGHDT, CDR2 YYEEEE. CDR3 length: 15 residues. Trimming left V 0 bases short and J 6 bases short, with 10 bases between. DNA for the CDR3: TGTGCCAGCAGCTTGGATGGGAGCTTTAATTCACCCCTCCACTTT. It yields the protein CASSLDGSFNSPLHF.

The V and J genes are TRBV9 and TRBJ2-7; 8 bases are a match to TRBD1. This CDR3 region has 14 residues. Germline V CDR1 and CDR2: SGDLS, YYNGEE. J lost 2 bases, V lost 4 bases, and 5 bases had no gene match. CDR3 sequence (DNA): TGTGCCAGCAGCCTCGGGACAGGAACCTACGAGCAGTACTTC. The encoded protein is CASSLGTGTYEQYF.

The chain joins TRBV4-3 to TRBJ2-3; 14 bases match TRBD2. Trimming removed 0 bases from V and 4 bases from J; junction bases left unmatched: 12. CDR1 is LGHNA and CDR2 is YSLEER in the germline V gene. The CDR3 runs 20 residues. The CDR3 sequence: CASSQDLPSGLAGEADTQYF. CDR3 sequence (DNA): TGCGCCAGCAGCCAAGATCTACCGTCGGGACTAGCGGGAGAGGCAGATACGCAGTATTTT.

This clone has just one count. The chain combines TRBV7-3 with TRBJ1-2, with 7 bases fitting TRBD1. V dropped 4 bases and J dropped 7; count of bases not matched to a gene: 12. CDR1 is SGHTA and CDR2 is FQGTGA in the germline V gene. This CDR3 region has 15 residues. CDR3 region: CASSSGRTGFSGYTF. The DNA of the CDR3 is TGTGCCAGCAGCTCAGGAAGGACAGGTTTTAGTGGCTACACCTTC.

The V gene is TRBV28, the J gene TRBJ2-7; TRBD1 agrees at 7 bases. The germline V gene has CDR1 MDHEN and CDR2 SYDVKM. With 2 bases clipped from V and 3 bases from J, the junction kept 10 bases outside the gene matches. The CDR3 runs 16 residues. The CDR3 sequence: CASSLPAGTVVYEQYF. DNA for the CDR3: TGTGCCAGCAGTTTACCGGCCGGGACAGTCGTCTACGAGCAGTACTTC. Full variable domain (outside the CDR3, taken from reference TRBV28 and TRBJ2-7): DVKVTQSSRYLVKRTGEKVFLECVQDMDHENMFWYRQDPGLGLRLIYFSYDVKMKEKGDIPEGYSVSREKKERFSLILESASTNQTSMYLCASSLPAGTVVYEQYFGPGTRLTVT.

The rearrangement uses TRBV7-2 and TRBJ2-7; 7 bases match TRBD2. V dropped 2 bases and J dropped 5; count of bases not matched to a gene: 6. Germline-derived CDR1 and CDR2 are SGHTA and FQGNSA. The CDR3 sequence is 14 residues long. CDR3 sequence: CASSLRGRVNEQYF. CDR3 nucleotides: TGTGCCAGCAGCTTACGTGGGAGGGTTAACGAGCAGTACTTC. Based on the CDR3 plus reference TRBV7-2 and TRBJ2-7, the full variable domain is GAGVSQSPSNKVTEKGKDVELRCDPISGHTALYWYRQSLGQGLEFLIYFQGNSAPDKSGLPSDRFSAERTGGSVSTLTIQRTQQEDSAVYLCASSLRGRVNEQYFGPGTRLTVT.